This TCR beta chain was recorded in a study of blood T cell repertoires in COVID-19. The CDR3 runs to 14 residues. Trimming cost V 10 bases and J 0 bases, with 11 bases left between them. The V gene's germline CDR1 is KGHDR and CDR2 SFDVKD. The protocol was immunoSEQ multiplex PCR, while the TCRdb copy is restricted to in-frame clones and leaves out a portion. The table shows around 190,000 clones, with more than 60% occurring only once. This TCR derives from a woman aged 50 to 60 with acute or convalescent COVID-19. Material for sequencing was peripheral blood. The chain employs TRBV24-1 and TRBJ2-2; D is unclear. The CDR3 sequence: CATRKETNTGELFF. The CDR3 bases are TGTGCCACGCGGAAGGAGACGAACACCGGGGAGCTGTTTTTT.